The T cell receptor beta chain described here comes from a study of cytomegalovirus exposure and HLA in healthy donors. Whole-study results and caveats: The classifier, whose performance was assessed in both the original and validation cohorts, reportedly diagnosed cytomegalovirus status with high specificity and sensitivity. In vitro work confirmed that a few CMV-associated chains recognize CMV antigens. The authors listed approximately 160 TCR beta chains as cytomegalovirus-associated.

Separate from the approximately 670-subject first cohort was the approximately 120-subject validation cohort, to which the donors belonged. J gave up 2 bases and V 1 base, and 7 bases lay outside the gene matches. Germline CDR1 and CDR2: SGHNT and YENEEA. The CDR3 runs to 16 residues. Sequencing used immunoSEQ multiplex PCR; TCRdb keeps in-frame clones, though not all of them. Of 200,000 or so clones listed, 75% to 85% are singletons. For this clone: Antigen unknown.

The TCR comes from a woman aged 30 to 39 in good health and CMV-seropositive. The V and J genes are TRBV11-3 and TRBJ2-7, with TRBD1 identical over 8 bases. The sequenced sample consisted of PBMCs. CDR3 nucleotides: TGTGCCAGCAGCTTAGTTTCAGGACAGGGAACCTACGAGCAGTACTTC. As protein: CASSLVSGQGTYEQYF.